Listed below are T cell receptor beta chains from one sample, sequenced in a study of brain T cells in children with intractable seizures. The method was immunoSEQ multiplex PCR; TCRdb's version includes in-frame clones alone and lacks a portion of them. The sample has hundreds of thousands of clones; more than 85% are singletons. Specimen: peripheral blood, collected 4 to 5 months after surgery. The source of these receptors is a boy under three years old with tuberous sclerosis and intractable seizures. Both conserved end residues are trimmed from each CDR3. D genes are given only for firm matches.

j_call: TRBJ2-1
v_call: TRBV9
d_call: TRBD2
cdr3_aa: ASAGTSGRGGTYNEQF

j_call: TRBJ2-2
v_call: TRBV6-5
d_call: TRBD1
cdr3_aa: ASSYQTGGGTGELF

j_call: TRBJ2-3
v_call: TRBV5-1
d_call: TRBD2
cdr3_aa: ASSRGLAGGTNRPDTQY

j_call: TRBJ1-2
v_call: TRBV12-5
d_call: NA
cdr3_aa: ASGLVPGRGSERYGYT

j_call: TRBJ1-5
v_call: TRBV7-8
d_call: NA
cdr3_aa: ASSPGGNQPQH

j_call: TRBJ2-7
v_call: TRBV6-2/TRBV6-3
d_call: NA
cdr3_aa: ASTPTGTTGTYEQY

j_call: TRBJ1-2
v_call: TRBV5-1
d_call: TRBD1
cdr3_aa: ASSLADRGGYGYT

j_call: TRBJ2-4
v_call: TRBV11-2
d_call: TRBD2
cdr3_aa: ASSSGLAGVAKNIQY

j_call: TRBJ2-7
v_call: TRBV7-9
d_call: NA
cdr3_aa: ASSLVGQSPYEQY

j_call: TRBJ2-3
v_call: TRBV7-7
d_call: TRBD1
cdr3_aa: ASSLSGQVTDTQY

j_call: TRBJ1-2
v_call: TRBV21-1
d_call: NA
cdr3_aa: ASSNQGQGGMDGYT

j_call: TRBJ1-3
v_call: TRBV5-4
d_call: NA
cdr3_aa: ASSSNRDGASGNTIY

j_call: TRBJ2-7
v_call: TRBV7-8
d_call: TRBD2
cdr3_aa: ASSLQREVSYEQY

j_call: TRBJ1-2
v_call: TRBV29-1
d_call: NA
cdr3_aa: SVADRAPNYGYT

j_call: TRBJ2-2
v_call: TRBV2
d_call: TRBD2
cdr3_aa: ASSLTGGTNTGELF

j_call: TRBJ1-2
v_call: TRBV3-1/TRBV3-2
d_call: TRBD1
cdr3_aa: ASSQDLGQGLYGYT

j_call: TRBJ2-6
v_call: TRBV2
d_call: TRBD2
cdr3_aa: ASSEARTSGANVLT

j_call: TRBJ1-1
v_call: TRBV30
d_call: TRBD1
cdr3_aa: AWSVQGDTEAF

j_call: TRBJ1-1
v_call: TRBV5-4
d_call: NA
cdr3_aa: ASSLAPDLNTEAF

j_call: TRBJ2-7
v_call: TRBV7-9
d_call: TRBD2
cdr3_aa: ASSLDLAGGQEQY

j_call: TRBJ1-2
v_call: TRBV3-1/TRBV3-2
d_call: NA
cdr3_aa: ASSQIGEYT

j_call: TRBJ2-7
v_call: TRBV2
d_call: NA
cdr3_aa: ASSDRQVEREQY

j_call: TRBJ2-7
v_call: TRBV7-2
d_call: NA
cdr3_aa: ASSFGGRVEQY

j_call: TRBJ1-1
v_call: TRBV4-1
d_call: NA
cdr3_aa: ASSQKKGGEITEAF

j_call: TRBJ1-1
v_call: TRBV7-9
d_call: NA
cdr3_aa: ASSPFGAATEAF

j_call: TRBJ2-2
v_call: TRBV24-1
d_call: NA
cdr3_aa: ATSDTSTGELF

j_call: TRBJ2-3
v_call: TRBV15
d_call: NA
cdr3_aa: ATSRDQLLIGTDTQY

j_call: TRBJ1-2
v_call: TRBV7-8
d_call: NA
cdr3_aa: ASSLAITDYYT

j_call: TRBJ1-3
v_call: TRBV7-2
d_call: NA
cdr3_aa: ASSSNFRGNTIY

j_call: TRBJ1-1
v_call: TRBV10-3
d_call: NA
cdr3_aa: AISERGAGEAEAF

j_call: TRBJ2-7
v_call: TRBV7-9
d_call: NA
cdr3_aa: ASSLGGGEKYEQY